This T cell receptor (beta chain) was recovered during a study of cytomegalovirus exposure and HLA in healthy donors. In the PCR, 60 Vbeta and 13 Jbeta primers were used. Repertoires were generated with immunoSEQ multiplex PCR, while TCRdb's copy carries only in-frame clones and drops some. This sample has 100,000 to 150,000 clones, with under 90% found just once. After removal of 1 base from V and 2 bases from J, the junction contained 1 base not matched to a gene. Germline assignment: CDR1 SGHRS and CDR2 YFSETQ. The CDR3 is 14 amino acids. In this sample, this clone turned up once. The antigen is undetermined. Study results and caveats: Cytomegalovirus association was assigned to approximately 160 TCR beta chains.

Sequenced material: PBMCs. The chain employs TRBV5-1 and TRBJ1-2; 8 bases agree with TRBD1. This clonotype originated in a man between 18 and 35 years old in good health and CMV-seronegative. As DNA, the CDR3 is TGCGCCAGCAGCTTGAGGACAGGGAACTATGGCTACACCTTC. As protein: CASSLRTGNYGYTF.